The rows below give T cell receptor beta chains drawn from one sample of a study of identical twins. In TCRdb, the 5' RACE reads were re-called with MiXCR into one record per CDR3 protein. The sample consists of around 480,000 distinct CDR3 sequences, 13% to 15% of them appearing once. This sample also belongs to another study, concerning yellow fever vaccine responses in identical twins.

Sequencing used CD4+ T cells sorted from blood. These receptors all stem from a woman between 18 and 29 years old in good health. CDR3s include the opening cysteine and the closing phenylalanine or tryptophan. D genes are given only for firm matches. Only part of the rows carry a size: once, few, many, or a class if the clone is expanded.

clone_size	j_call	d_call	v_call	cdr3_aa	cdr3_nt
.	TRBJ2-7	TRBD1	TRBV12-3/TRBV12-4	CASRRTGGVEQYF	TGTGCCAGCAGGCGGACAGGGGGTGTCGAGCAGTACTTC
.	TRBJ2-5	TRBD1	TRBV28	CASSPLGQAQETQYF	TGTGCCAGCAGCCCCCTGGGACAGGCACAAGAGACCCAGTACTTC
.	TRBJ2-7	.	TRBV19	CASKGGTYEQYF	TGTGCCAGTAAGGGGGGGACCTACGAGCAGTACTTC
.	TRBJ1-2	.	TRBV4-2	CASSQSDGANYGYTF	TGTGCCAGCAGCCAATCAGACGGAGCTAACTATGGCTACACCTTC
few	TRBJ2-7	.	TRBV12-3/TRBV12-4	CASRPDTPVREQYF	TGTGCCAGCAGACCCGACACCCCGGTCCGCGAGCAGTACTTC
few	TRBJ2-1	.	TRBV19	CASRMATPSNEQFF	TGTGCCAGTAGGATGGCGACACCTTCCAATGAGCAGTTCTTC
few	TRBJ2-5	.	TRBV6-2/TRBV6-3	CASSYPLRVPGTKYQETQYF	TGTGCCAGCAGTTACCCGCTACGAGTACCGGGGACGAAGTACCAAGAGACCCAGTACTTC
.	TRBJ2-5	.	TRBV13	CASSLPGMAQYF	TGTGCCAGCAGCTTACCCGGGATGGCCCAGTACTTC
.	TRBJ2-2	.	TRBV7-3	CASSPTGLITGELFF	TGTGCCAGCAGCCCGACGGGACTTATCACCGGGGAGCTGTTTTTT
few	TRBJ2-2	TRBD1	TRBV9	CASSGTGNPGELFF	TGTGCCAGCAGCGGGACAGGGAATCCCGGGGAGCTGTTTTTT
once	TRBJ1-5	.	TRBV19	CASSLVYSNQPQHF	TGTGCCAGTAGTCTGGTTTATAGCAATCAGCCCCAGCATTTT
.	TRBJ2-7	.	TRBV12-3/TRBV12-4	CASSLSGAHEQYF	TGTGCCAGCAGTTTAAGTGGGGCCCACGAGCAGTACTTC
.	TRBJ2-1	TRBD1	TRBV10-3	CAISETGGPLNEQFF	TGTGCCATCAGTGAGACAGGGGGCCCCTTGAATGAGCAGTTCTTC
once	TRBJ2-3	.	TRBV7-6	CASSLASPDTQYF	TGTGCCAGCAGCCTCGCCAGCCCAGATACGCAGTATTTT
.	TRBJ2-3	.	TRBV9	CASSPPGGSTDTQYF	TGTGCCAGCAGCCCCCCAGGAGGAAGCACAGATACGCAGTATTTT
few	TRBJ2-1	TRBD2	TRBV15	CATSRLAGIYYNEQFF	TGTGCCACCAGCAGACTAGCGGGGATTTATTACAATGAGCAGTTCTTC
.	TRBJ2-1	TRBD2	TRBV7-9	CASIPSPAGGSDEQFF	TGTGCCAGCATCCCTAGCCCGGCGGGGGGGTCCGATGAGCAGTTCTTC
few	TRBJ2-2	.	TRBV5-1	CASSLEGGATGELFF	TGCGCCAGCAGCTTGGAAGGGGGGGCCACCGGGGAGCTGTTTTTT
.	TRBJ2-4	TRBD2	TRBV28	CASNVAGAKNIQYF	TGTGCCAGCAATGTAGCGGGAGCCAAAAACATTCAGTACTTC
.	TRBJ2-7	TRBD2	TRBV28	CASTLRAGGPSEQYF	TGTGCCAGCACCCTTCGGGCGGGAGGGCCCTCCGAGCAGTACTTC
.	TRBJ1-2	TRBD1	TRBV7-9	CASSAETGVGYGYTF	TGTGCCAGCAGCGCGGAGACAGGGGTTGGCTATGGCTACACCTTC
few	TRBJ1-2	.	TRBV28	CASSSLGWQGGYGYTF	TGTGCCAGCAGTTCGCTGGGATGGCAGGGAGGCTATGGCTACACCTTC
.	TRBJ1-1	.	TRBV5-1	CASSLGSMATEAFF	TGCGCCAGCAGCTTGGGGTCTATGGCAACTGAAGCTTTCTTT
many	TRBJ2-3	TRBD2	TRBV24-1	CATRKGTSGTDTQYF	TGTGCCACCAGAAAAGGGACTAGCGGGACGGATACGCAGTATTTT
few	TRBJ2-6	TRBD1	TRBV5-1	CASSSRGTGVTSGANVLTF	TGCGCCAGCAGCTCCCGGGGGACAGGGGTTACCTCTGGGGCCAACGTCCTGACTTTC
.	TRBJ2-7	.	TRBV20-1	CSAQGLILGSYEQYF	TGCAGTGCCCAAGGCCTCATCTTGGGCTCCTACGAGCAGTACTTC
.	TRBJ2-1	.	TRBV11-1	CASGPGQGMREGHNEQFF	TGTGCCAGCGGGCCGGGACAGGGCATGCGGGAGGGCCACAATGAGCAGTTCTTC
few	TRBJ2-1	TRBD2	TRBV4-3	CASSQDLVTSGSGEQFF	TGCGCCAGCAGCCAAGATCTTGTGACTAGCGGGAGCGGGGAGCAGTTCTTC
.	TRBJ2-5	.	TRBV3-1	CASSPKATGLQETQYF	TGTGCCAGCAGCCCGAAGGCTACAGGACTTCAAGAGACCCAGTACTTC
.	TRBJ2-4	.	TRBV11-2	CASSLDRKLRSSANTLGKNIQYF	TGTGCCAGCAGCTTAGATCGGAAGTTGCGGTCTAGCGCTAATACCTTAGGCAAAAACATTCAGTACTTC
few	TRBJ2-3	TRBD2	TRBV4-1	CASSQEGLAGLLGTDTQYF	TGCGCCAGCAGCCAAGAGGGACTAGCGGGCTTATTAGGCACAGATACGCAGTATTTT
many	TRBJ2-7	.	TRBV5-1	CASSPSRGTYEQYF	TGCGCCAGCAGCCCCAGTCGGGGCACCTACGAGCAGTACTTC
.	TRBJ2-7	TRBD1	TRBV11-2	CASSGRTGPYEQYF	TGTGCCAGCAGCGGCCGGACAGGGCCATACGAGCAGTACTTC
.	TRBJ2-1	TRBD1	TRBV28	CASRDRGYYNEQFF	TGTGCCAGCAGGGACAGGGGATACTACAATGAGCAGTTCTTC
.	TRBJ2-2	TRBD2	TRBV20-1	CSARVSGGNTGELFF	TGCAGTGCTAGAGTTAGCGGGGGAAACACCGGGGAGCTGTTTTTT
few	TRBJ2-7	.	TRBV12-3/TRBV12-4	CASSFQHTAQYF	TGTGCCAGCAGTTTTCAGCATACAGCCCAGTACTTC
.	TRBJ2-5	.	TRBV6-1	CASTPIGRIQETQYF	TGTGCCAGCACCCCGATCGGACGGATTCAAGAGACCCAGTACTTC
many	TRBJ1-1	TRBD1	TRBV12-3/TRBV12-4	CATGKGTGFSTEAFF	TGTGCCACCGGAAAAGGGACAGGGTTTAGCACTGAAGCTTTCTTT
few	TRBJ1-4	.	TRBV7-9	CASSQGLHEKLFF	TGTGCCAGCTCACAGGGACTGCATGAAAAACTGTTTTTT
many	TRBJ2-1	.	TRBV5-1	CASSPRQAGADEQFF	TGCGCCAGCAGCCCCAGACAGGCTGGGGCTGATGAGCAGTTCTTC
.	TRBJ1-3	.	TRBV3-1	CASSRGDSRSSGNTIYF	TGTGCCAGCAGCCGGGGAGACTCTCGGAGCTCTGGAAACACCATATATTTT
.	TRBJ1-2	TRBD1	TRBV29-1	CSVEPGQGIYGYTF	TGCAGCGTCGAGCCGGGACAGGGAATCTATGGCTACACCTTC
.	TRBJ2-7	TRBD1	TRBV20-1	CSARDGTWDRGRVEQYF	TGCAGTGCTAGAGATGGAACCTGGGACAGGGGGCGAGTCGAGCAGTACTTC
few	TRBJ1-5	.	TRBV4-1	CASSQVPTGGQPQHF	TGCGCCAGCAGCCAAGTTCCGACAGGTGGACAGCCCCAGCATTTT
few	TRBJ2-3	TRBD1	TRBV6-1	CASSVPGTGTDTQYF	TGTGCCAGCAGTGTCCCCGGGACAGGGACGGATACGCAGTATTTT
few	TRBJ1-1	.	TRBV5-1	CASSLQTDVTEAFF	TGCGCCAGCAGCCTCCAGACAGACGTCACTGAAGCTTTCTTT
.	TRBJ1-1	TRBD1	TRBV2	CASSQSGTGGTEAFF	TGTGCCAGCAGCCAATCCGGGACAGGGGGAACTGAAGCTTTCTTT
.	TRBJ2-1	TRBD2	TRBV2	CASQWTRQYNEQFF	TGTGCCAGCCAGTGGACTAGACAATACAATGAGCAGTTCTTC
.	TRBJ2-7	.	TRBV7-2	CASSLAGTGEQYF	TGTGCCAGCAGCTTAGCGGGGACGGGCGAGCAGTACTTC
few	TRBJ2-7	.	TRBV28	CASTPWSGITYEQYF	TGTGCCAGCACCCCGTGGAGCGGAATCACCTACGAGCAGTACTTC
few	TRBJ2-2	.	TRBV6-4	CASSAGDTGELFF	TGTGCCAGCAGTGCAGGGGACACCGGGGAGCTGTTTTTT
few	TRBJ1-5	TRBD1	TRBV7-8	CASSLSRTGGDSNQPQHF	TGTGCCAGCAGCTTATCGAGGACAGGGGGTGATAGCAATCAGCCCCAGCATTTT